Listed below are T cell receptor beta chains from one sample, sequenced in a study of OX40 agonist ivuxolimab in advanced cancers. Data came from immunoSEQ multiplex PCR; TCRdb stores just in-frame clones and leaves some out. The table has roughly 30,000 clones, approximately 85% seen once; the top ten hold approximately 50%. Sequenced material: CD4+ or CD8+ T cells sorted from blood, taken in a trial of the OX40 agonist ivuxolimab. The receptors were gathered from an adult with an advanced solid tumor such as melanoma, head and neck, liver or kidney cancer. Each CDR3 is given without its conserved first and last residue. A clone size is listed for some rows: how often the clone was seen (once, few, many), or a class if it is expanded.

j_gene	abundance	v_gene	CDR3aa
TRBJ2-7	-	TRBV27	ASRPGQGSEQY
TRBJ1-3	-	TRBV9	ASSVDGSKSSGNTIY
TRBJ2-5	-	TRBV7-2	ASSGRTSGEETQY
TRBJ2-1	-	TRBV7-3	ASSANPGHEQF
TRBJ2-1	-	TRBV7-9	ASSTPVEQF
TRBJ2-7	once	TRBV6-5	ASSSLLGGDEQY
TRBJ2-7	-	TRBV11-2	ASSFEEAYEQY
TRBJ1-2	-	TRBV7-9	ASSLENTGGSYGYT
TRBJ2-3	-	TRBV30	AWGFGGDTDTQY
TRBJ2-7	-	TRBV25-1	ASSWTGTAYEQY
TRBJ2-1	-	TRBV10-3	AISESNSGGNYNEQF
TRBJ2-7	-	TRBV7-9	ASTSTGGTHEQY
TRBJ1-3	-	TRBV21-1	ASSKRVGRGHLDGNTIY
TRBJ2-6	-	TRBV14	ASSPEFSGANVLT
TRBJ2-3	-	TRBV7-6	ASSTGTGGHTQY
TRBJ2-3	-	TRBV2	ASRGLAGFTADTQY
TRBJ2-1	once	TRBV6-4	ASSGLAGVGEQF
TRBJ1-4	-	TRBV6-5	ASSYSVGTTNEKLF
TRBJ1-5	-	TRBV10-2	ASSESPRGPNQPQH
TRBJ1-2	-	TRBV28	ASSLRSTFSGYT
TRBJ2-3	-	TRBV28	ASSLTGGSTDTQY
TRBJ2-5	-	TRBV12-5	ASGAPAGETQY
TRBJ1-2	-	TRBV13	ASSVPLGWGGDGYT
TRBJ2-2	-	TRBV2	ASSEGWNEAGELF
TRBJ2-2	-	TRBV7-9	ASSSSRDTQDETGELF
TRBJ2-7	-	TRBV6-5	ASSITGTETYEQY
TRBJ2-2	-	TRBV30	AGKWGQSTGELF